This TCR beta chain was sequenced for a study of shared clonotypes between healthy human individuals. This table comes from immunoSEQ multiplex PCR, and its TCRdb copy is limited to in-frame clones, with some not included. The profile shows hundreds of thousands of clones, approximately 95% of them singletons. J was trimmed by 3 bases and V by 6 bases; bases with no gene match: 4. CDR1 is MDHEN and CDR2 is SYDVKM in the germline V gene. The CDR3 covers 13 residues. This clone was picked up one time. Cells designated naive CD8 were CD45RO-negative and were positively selected for CCR7, with terminally differentiated effector memory CD45RA+ cells excluded.

V is TRBV28 and J is TRBJ1-2; 7 positions match TRBD1. This clonotype was obtained from a young woman in good health. Specimen: naive CD8+ T cells sorted from blood. Here the CDR3 DNA reads TGTGCCAGCAGAGCCGGGACAGACTATGGCTACACCTTC. Translating gives CASRAGTDYGYTF.